This T cell receptor beta chain stems from a study of PD-1 blockade in classical Hodgkin lymphoma (dated by TCRdb to the early 2020s). Regarding the research as a whole: To define a peripheral blood immune signature of response to PD-1 blockade in classical Hodgkin lymphoma, the study combined TCR beta sequencing with CyTOF. Overall study outcomes, separate from this receptor: Baseline TCR diversity was reported as lower in newly diagnosed patients than in healthy donors, and lower still in relapsed/refractory patients. The study was restricted to a single clinical trial cohort, and the causes of repertoire differences, possibly disease activity or prior therapy, were left undefined.

CDR1 ENHRY and CDR2 SYGVKD were looked up in the germline V gene. The CDR3 numbers 13 residues from cysteine through phenylalanine. The only DNA kept is the CDR3, 39 bases in frame from the first base. Trimming takes 2 bases from V and 2 bases from J, and the germline ends sit 4 bases apart. As regards this clone: Its antigen remains unidentified. No clone much larger than this one lies a single base away; base qualities are absent.

The intended sense of this specimen's time point label: newly diagnosed, previously untreated cHL patient sample. CD4+ T cells were purified from thawed PBMCs by magnetic negative selection with a Miltenyi CD4+ T cell isolation kit. PBMCs from patients with newly diagnosed, previously untreated classical Hodgkin lymphoma were sequenced as a comparison group for the relapsed/refractory trial patients. Peripheral blood was collected in 8 mL Vacutainer Cell Preparation Tubes, from which PBMCs were isolated by centrifugation and then cryopreserved. Purified CD4+ and CD8+ fractions were generated only in cases for which an additional PBMC sample was available. Magnetically labelled cells were removed on LS columns in a quadroMACS separator, and the flow-through was retained as the purified fraction. The Qiagen DNeasy kit was used to extract genomic DNA both from unsorted PBMCs and from the negatively selected CD4+ and CD8+ fractions. TCR beta CDR3 regions were amplified by immunoSEQ multiplex PCR using primers annealing to V and J segments. A synthetic immune receptor repertoire was used to minimize amplification bias, and remaining bias was computationally removed after sequencing. In the source study's methods: Custom Python scripts were used to quantify repertoire diversity as the Shannon entropy index. Unsorted, CD4+ and CD8+ repertoires were analyzed separately, except in combined analyses where CD4+ and CD8+ sequences were merged in silico. TCRdb took this table from immuneACCESS and kept in-frame rearrangements with V and J called. Such tables lack part of the clones; where checked against another copy, unresolved V genes explain under half of the gap, and the rest is unexplained. V, J and clone size derive from that table, while D and trimming were established from the DNA sequence. Within this sample are approximately 35,000 clones, with about 89% of them counted one time only. 0.2% to 0.25% of the sample goes to the ten largest clones.

Sequenced: CD4+ T cells from blood. The chain employs TRBV10-3 and TRBJ2-1; the D gene lacks a confident call. The source of this sequence is a human donor with classical Hodgkin lymphoma. The nucleotides are TGTGCCATCAGTGAGAACCCCTACAATGAGCAGTTCTTC. This translates into CAISENPYNEQFF.